These 9 T cell receptor beta chains were sequenced from one sample in a study of blood T cell repertoires in COVID-19. Measured with immunoSEQ multiplex PCR; TCRdb has only the in-frame clones, and not every one. The table has under 150,000 clones, roughly 90% seen once; the top ten hold around 2.3%. The material sequenced was PBMCs or T cells enriched from blood (not recorded which). Receptors were obtained from a woman in her fifties or sixties who had recovered from COVID-19.

The CDR3 sequence: CASSQGGDRGGEKLFF. The CDR3 DNA is TGCGCCAGCAGCCAAGGCGGAGACAGGGGGGGTGAAAAACTGTTTTTT. The chain uses TRBV4-3 and TRBJ1-4; TRBD1 matches at 9 bases. The CDR3 covers 16 residues. The germline CDR1 and CDR2 sequences are LGHNA and YSLEER. V lost 1 base, J lost 7 bases, and 7 bases stayed unmatched.

The CDR3, as DNA: TGTGCCAGCAGCTTGGGGGACAACCGCGGCTACACCTTC. Its protein product is CASSLGDNRGYTF. V and J are TRBV7-2 and TRBJ1-2, with D maybe TRBD1 (6 bases). The V gene's germline CDR1 is SGHTA and CDR2 FQGNSA. V was shortened by 3 bases and J by 8 bases, with 13 bases between the two germline ends. CDR3 size: 13 residues.

The chain recombines TRBV1 with TRBJ1-5; the table's D call of TRBD1 was not tested on the DNA. TRBV1 is deemed a pseudogene. This CDR3 region has 17 residues. CDR3 in DNA: TGCACCAGCAGCCAAGTACACCCCCAGTATAGCAATCAGCCCCAGCATTTT. The encoded protein is CTSSQVHPQYSNQPQHF.

V is TRBV7-6 and J is TRBJ2-3; possible D gene TRBD2, 5 bases. The germline V and J ends were trimmed by 1 base and 4 bases, with 9 bases remaining between them. CDR3 size: 14 residues. Per the germline V gene, CDR1 is SGHVS and CDR2 is FNYEAQ. The CDR3 DNA sequence: TGTGCCAGCAGCTTAGTAGTGGAGGCAGATACGCAGTATTTT. This encodes CASSLVVEADTQYF.

The chain joins TRBV9 to TRBJ2-1; no clear D gene. The CDR3 totals 12 residues. V lost 0 bases to trimming and J lost 7 bases, with 5 bases between them. CDR1 is SGDLS and CDR2 is YYNGEE in the germline V gene. The CDR3 loop is CASSVGHNEQFF. The CDR3 DNA reads as TGTGCCAGCAGCGTAGGACATAATGAGCAGTTCTTC. Complete variable domain (other parts from reference TRBV9 and TRBJ2-1): DSGVTQTPKHLITATGQRVTLRCSPRSGDLSVYWYQQSLDQGLQFLIQYYNGEERAKGNILERFSAQQFPDLHSELNLSSLELGDSALYFCASSVGHNEQFFGPGTRLTVL.

The J gene is TRBJ1-6, the V gene TRBV13, with TRBD1 identical over 8 bases. Losses at the gene ends were 2 bases for V and 7 bases for J; bases not matched to a gene: 4. Germline values: CDR1 PRHDT, CDR2 FYEKMQ (reference sequence). The CDR3 loop spans 15 amino acids. The CDR3, as DNA: TGTGCCAGCAGCTTACCGGGGACAGGAAATTCACCCCTCCACTTT. This codes for CASSLPGTGNSPLHF.

This chain joins TRBV10-3 and TRBJ2-3, with D maybe TRBD1 (5 bases). This CDR3 region has 14 residues. CDR1 and CDR2 from the germline V gene are ENHRY and SYGVKD. The V end lost 10 bases, the J end lost 0 bases, and 14 bases lay between the germline ends. The CDR3 DNA reads TGTGCCACCGAACAGGACCTTAGCACAGATACGCAGTATTTT. Translation: CATEQDLSTDTQYF.

The sample holds one count of this clone. The chain links TRBV10-1 to TRBJ1-1; perhaps TRBD1 as D (6 bases). Trimming pared 8 bases from V and 5 bases from J, leaving 15 bases between. The CDR3 has 13 residues. The germline V gene encodes CDR1 WNHNN and CDR2 SYGVQD (reference sequence). The CDR3 sequence: CASSWGQGTEAFF. In DNA form, the CDR3 reads TGCGCCAGCTCATGGGGGCAGGGGACTGAAGCTTTCTTT.

The chain carries TRBV12-5 and TRBJ2-1, with TRBD1 identical over 8 bases. The CDR3 has 14 residues. Per the germline V gene, CDR1 is LGHNT and CDR2 is FRNRAP. The V gene end was trimmed by 7 bases and the J gene end by 4 bases; junction bases not matched to a gene: 6. CDR3 amino acids: CASVPGQGYNEQFF. In DNA form, the CDR3 reads TGTGCTAGTGTCCCAGGACAGGGTTACAATGAGCAGTTCTTC.